These 7 T cell receptor beta chains share one sample of origin, sequenced in a study of cytomegalovirus exposure and HLA in healthy donors. The PCR had 60 Vbeta and 13 Jbeta primers. Clones were read by immunoSEQ multiplex PCR, and TCRdb kept only the in-frame ones, dropping some. The data show approximately 120,000 clones, with over 65% seen just once and 4% held by the top ten. The sample consisted of PBMCs. Receptors were obtained from a man aged 40-49 years in good health and CMV-seropositive.

The V gene is TRBV25-1, the J gene TRBJ2-7; 7 bases align to TRBD2. This CDR3 spans 14 amino acids. Germline CDR1 and CDR2: MGHDK and SYGVNS. Trimming removed 5 bases from V and 2 bases from J; junction bases left unmatched: 6. The CDR3 loop reads CASSLAVPPYEQYF. Written as DNA, the CDR3 is TGTGCCAGCAGTCTAGCGGTCCCCCCCTACGAGCAGTACTTC.

CDR3 sequence (DNA): TGCGCCAGCAGCCGGGGACAGGGTGGGAACTATGGCTACACCTTC. It is translated as CASSRGQGGNYGYTF. This chain connects TRBV5-1 to TRBJ1-2, with 9 bases that match TRBD1. Germline values: CDR1 SGHRS, CDR2 YFSETQ. J gave up 2 bases and V 4 bases, and 6 bases lay outside the gene matches. The CDR3 has 15 amino acids.

The chain employs TRBV5-1 and TRBJ2-2; 9 bases are shared with TRBD2. V was clipped by 0 bases and J by 1 base; unmatched bases: 4. This CDR3 has 17 residues. CDR1 is SGHRS, CDR2 YFSETQ, per germline. CDR3 in amino acids: CASSLEISGGNTGELFF. CDR3 nucleotide sequence: TGCGCCAGCAGCTTGGAGATTAGCGGGGGGAACACCGGGGAGCTGTTTTTT.

This clone has just a few counts. The genes are TRBV4-1 and TRBJ1-1; 8 nucleotides match TRBD1. The CDR3 runs to 16 residues. Germline V gene sequence: CDR1 MGHRA, CDR2 YSYEKL. The trim removed 3 bases at V and 4 bases at J, leaving 10 bases unmatched. In DNA form, the CDR3 reads TGCGCCAGCAGCCACGGTAACAGGGGGGTGAGCACTGAAGCTTTCTTT. Translated: CASSHGNRGVSTEAFF.

This clone was recorded once. This sequence joins TRBV28 and TRBJ1-6; D is undetermined. V lost 1 base, J lost 0 bases, and 10 bases lay in between. The germline V gene encodes CDR1 MDHEN and CDR2 SYDVKM. The CDR3 covers 17 residues. The CDR3 is CASSLFMGSSYNSPLHF. The CDR3 DNA sequence: TGTGCCAGCAGTTTATTTATGGGGAGCTCCTATAATTCACCCCTCCACTTT.

This chain connects TRBV4-1 to TRBJ1-5, with D perhaps TRBD1 (5 bases). The CDR3 loop spans 18 amino acids. In germline, CDR1 is MGHRA, CDR2 YSYEKL. V dropped 1 base and J dropped 0 bases, with 16 bases sitting between them. The CDR3 protein is CASSQAPGMGYSNQPQHF. As DNA, the CDR3 is TGCGCCAGCAGCCAAGCTCCAGGGATGGGTTATAGCAATCAGCCCCAGCATTTT.

The J gene is TRBJ2-7, the V gene TRBV12-5; no clear D gene. The CDR3 is 13 residues long. Deletions cut 5 bases from V and 2 bases from J, with 10 bases between. CDR1 is LGHNT, CDR2 FRNRAP, per germline. In DNA, the CDR3 is TGTGCTAGTGGTCCCCTTCCAGCCTACGAGCAGTACTTC. Its translation: CASGPLPAYEQYF.